This T cell receptor beta chain appears in the sequencing data of a study of response to subunit inactivated influenza vaccine. The CDR3 contains 16 residues. Trimming removed 5 bases from V and 0 bases from J; junction bases left unmatched: 6. This clonotype was picked up many times. From the RT-PCR reads, TCRdb called clonotypes with MiXCR, one entry per CDR3 protein. Among roughly 190,000 distinct CDR3 sequences listed, around 14% were seen once. The V and J genes are TRBV12-3 or TRBV12-4 and TRBJ2-7; 11 bases are shared with TRBD2. The sequences come from CD8+ T cells sorted from PBMCs, collected around 5 days after vaccination. The receptor comes from a man over 45 who received an inactivated influenza vaccine. DNA of the CDR3: TGTGCCAGCAGTCCCGGGACTAGCGGAAGCTCCTACGAGCAGTACTTC. Amino acid sequence: CASSPGTSGSSYEQYF.